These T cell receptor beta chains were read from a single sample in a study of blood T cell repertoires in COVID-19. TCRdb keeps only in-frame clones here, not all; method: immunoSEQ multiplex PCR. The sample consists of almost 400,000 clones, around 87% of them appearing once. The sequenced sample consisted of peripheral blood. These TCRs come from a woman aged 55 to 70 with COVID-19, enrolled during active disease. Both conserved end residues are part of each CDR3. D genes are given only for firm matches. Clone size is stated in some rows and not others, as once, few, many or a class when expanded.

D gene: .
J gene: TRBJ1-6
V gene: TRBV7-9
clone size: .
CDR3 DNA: TGTGCCAGCAGCTCCCGACAGAGCTCCTATAATTCACCCCTCCACTTT
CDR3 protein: CASSSRQSSYNSPLHF

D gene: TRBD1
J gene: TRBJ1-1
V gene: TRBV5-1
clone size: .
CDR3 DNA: TGCGCCAGCAGCTTCATCACAGGGGGGAACACTGAAGCTTTCTTT
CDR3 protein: CASSFITGGNTEAFF

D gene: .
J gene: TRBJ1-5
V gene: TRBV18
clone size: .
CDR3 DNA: TGTGCCAGCTCACCGCGACAGTCCACTCAGCCCCAGCATTTT
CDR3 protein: CASSPRQSTQPQHF

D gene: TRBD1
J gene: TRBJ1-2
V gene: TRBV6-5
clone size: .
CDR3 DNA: TGTGCCAGCAGTACACCGGGACAGGGGAATTATGGCTACACCTTC
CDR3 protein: CASSTPGQGNYGYTF

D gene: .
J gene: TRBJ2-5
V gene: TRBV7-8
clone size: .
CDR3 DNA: TGTGCCAGCGGCCCGGACTCCGGATGGGAGACCCAGTACTTC
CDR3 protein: CASGPDSGWETQYF

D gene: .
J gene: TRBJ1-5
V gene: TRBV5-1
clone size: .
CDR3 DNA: TGCGCCAGCAGCTATTCAGGGGAAGGACAGCCCCAGCATTTT
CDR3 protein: CASSYSGEGQPQHF

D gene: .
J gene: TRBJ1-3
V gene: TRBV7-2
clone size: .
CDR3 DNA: TGTGCCAGCAGAGACAGCAGCTCTGGAAACACCATATATTTT
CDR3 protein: CASRDSSSGNTIYF

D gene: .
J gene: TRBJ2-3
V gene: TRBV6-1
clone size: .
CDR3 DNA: TGTGCCAGCAGTGAAGCCCAGGGCACCGTGGATACGCAGTATTTT
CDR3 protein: CASSEAQGTVDTQYF

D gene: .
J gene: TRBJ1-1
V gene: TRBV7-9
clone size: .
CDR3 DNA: TGTGCCAGCAGCTTCGGGAGTACCCTCATGAACACTGAAGCTTTCTTT
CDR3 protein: CASSFGSTLMNTEAFF

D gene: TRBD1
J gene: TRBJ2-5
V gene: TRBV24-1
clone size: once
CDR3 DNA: TGTGCCACCAGTGATGGGGGACAGGGAGAGACCCAGTACTTC
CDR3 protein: CATSDGGQGETQYF

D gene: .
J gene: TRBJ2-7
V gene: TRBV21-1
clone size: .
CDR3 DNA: TGTGCCAGCAACCCCGCGGGTCGGGCGCTTTTCTACGAGCAGTACTTC
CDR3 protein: CASNPAGRALFYEQYF

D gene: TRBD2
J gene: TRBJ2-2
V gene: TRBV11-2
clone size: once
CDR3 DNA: TGTGCCAGCAGCCCCTTGGGACTAGCCGCGAACACCGGGGAGCTGTTTTTT
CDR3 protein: CASSPLGLAANTGELFF

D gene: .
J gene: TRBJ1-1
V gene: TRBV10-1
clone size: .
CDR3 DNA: TGCGCCAGCAGTGAGTCAGGCGGCGAGACCACTGAAGCTTTCTTT
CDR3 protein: CASSESGGETTEAFF

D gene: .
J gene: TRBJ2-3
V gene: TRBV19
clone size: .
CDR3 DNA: TGTGCCAGTAGTTGGACCAGGGATGCTGGAGATACGCAGTATTTT
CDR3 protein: CASSWTRDAGDTQYF

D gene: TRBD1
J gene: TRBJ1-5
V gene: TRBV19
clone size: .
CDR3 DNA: TGTGCCAGTAGTCCAGGACAGGGCGTAAGGTTAAATCAGCCCCAGCATTTT
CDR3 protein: CASSPGQGVRLNQPQHF

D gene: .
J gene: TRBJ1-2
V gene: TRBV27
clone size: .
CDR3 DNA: TGTGCCAGCACCCCGGTTGCAGCGGCAAACCTCACCTTC
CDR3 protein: CASTPVAAANLTF

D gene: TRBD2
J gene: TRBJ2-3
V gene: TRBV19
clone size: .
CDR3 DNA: TGTGCCAGTAGTATCAGTCTAGCGGGGGGAGATACGCAGTATTTT
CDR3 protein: CASSISLAGGDTQYF

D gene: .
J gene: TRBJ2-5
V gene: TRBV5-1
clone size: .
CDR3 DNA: TGCGCCAGCTCCGAGGCTCCACAAGAGACCCAGTACTTC
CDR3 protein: CASSEAPQETQYF

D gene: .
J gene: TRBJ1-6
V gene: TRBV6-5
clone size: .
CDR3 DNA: TGTGCCAGCAGTTACTCGAAAAACAGAAGGGGCTCACCCCTCCACTTT
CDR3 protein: CASSYSKNRRGSPLHF

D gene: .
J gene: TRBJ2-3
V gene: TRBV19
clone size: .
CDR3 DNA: TGTGCCAGTACCCTCCAGGGTGCTAGCACAGATACGCAGTATTTT
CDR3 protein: CASTLQGASTDTQYF

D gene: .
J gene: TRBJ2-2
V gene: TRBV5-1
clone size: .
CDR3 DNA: TGCGCCAGCAGCTTGGGTCGGGGGGCACTGCGGACCGGGGAGCTGTTTTTT
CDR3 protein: CASSLGRGALRTGELFF

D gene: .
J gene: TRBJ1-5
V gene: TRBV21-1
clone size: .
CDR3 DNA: TGTGCCAGCAGCACCCTCTGGGGCCAGCCCCAGCATTTT
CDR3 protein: CASSTLWGQPQHF

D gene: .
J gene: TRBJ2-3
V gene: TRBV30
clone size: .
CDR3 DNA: TGTGCCTGGAGTACCCGACTCCTAGGTCGGACAGATACGCAGTATTTT
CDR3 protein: CAWSTRLLGRTDTQYF

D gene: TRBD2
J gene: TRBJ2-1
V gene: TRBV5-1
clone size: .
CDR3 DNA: TGCGCCAGCAGCCCGGGACTTAGCGGGGGGCACAATGAGCAGTTCTTC
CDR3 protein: CASSPGLSGGHNEQFF

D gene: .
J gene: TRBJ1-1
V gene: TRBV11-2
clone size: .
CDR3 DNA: TGTGCCAGCAGCTTAGGACCAGGGCCTGAAGCTTTCTTT
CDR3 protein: CASSLGPGPEAFF

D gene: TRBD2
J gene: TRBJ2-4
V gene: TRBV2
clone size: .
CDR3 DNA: TGTGCCAGCAGAGAGACTAGCGGGGGTGACAAAAACATTCAGTACTTC
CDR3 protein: CASRETSGGDKNIQYF

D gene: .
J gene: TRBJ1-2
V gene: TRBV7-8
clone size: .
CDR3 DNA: TGTGCCAGCAGCTTAGCCCGCCAGGGGAACCCTAACTATGGCTACACCTTC
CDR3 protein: CASSLARQGNPNYGYTF

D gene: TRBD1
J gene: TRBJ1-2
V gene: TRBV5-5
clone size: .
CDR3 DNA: TGTGCCAGCAGCTTCGTGGGACAGACCTATGGCTACACCTTC
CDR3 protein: CASSFVGQTYGYTF

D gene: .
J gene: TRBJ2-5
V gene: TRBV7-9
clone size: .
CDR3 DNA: TGTGCCAGCGTCAGGGGGGTAGAGACCCAGTACTTC
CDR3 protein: CASVRGVETQYF

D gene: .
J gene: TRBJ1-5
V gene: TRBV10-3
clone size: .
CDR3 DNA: TGTGCCATCAGTCAGAAGGAGGGGAGGGGCAATCAGCCCCAGCATTTT
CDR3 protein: CAISQKEGRGNQPQHF

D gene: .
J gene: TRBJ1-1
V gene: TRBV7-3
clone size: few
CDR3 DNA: TGTGCCAGCAGCTCCCAGGCGTACACTGAAGCTTTCTTT
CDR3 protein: CASSSQAYTEAFF